The rows below give T cell receptor beta chains drawn from one sample of a study of T-cell reconstitution after alpha-beta-depleted transplantation in children. TCRdb reanalysed the PCR reads using MiXCR and keeps one entry per CDR3 protein. The data show a few hundred thousand distinct CDR3 sequences, with approximately 9.7% seen just once and about 4.9% held by the top ten. The material was PBMCs from the stem cell graft donor, obtained from the stem cell graft. These TCRs come from a human donor who donated a stem cell graft to a child with SCID. CDR3s include the opening cysteine and the closing phenylalanine or tryptophan. The order of the fields is V gene, clone size, J gene, D gene, CDR3 protein, CDR3 DNA. D genes are given only for firm matches. Clone size, where shown, is once, few, many, or a class for clones that have expanded.

TRBV6-5	many	TRBJ2-6	.	CASSYSRQGANVLTF	TGTGCCAGCAGTTACTCTAGGCAGGGGGCCAACGTCCTGACTTTC
TRBV7-9	many	TRBJ2-5	.	CASSEIGETQYF	TGTGCCAGCAGCGAAATCGGGGAGACCCAGTACTTC
TRBV5-1	many	TRBJ1-4	.	CASSSGPYEKLFF	TGCGCCAGCAGCTCAGGGCCCTATGAAAAACTGTTTTTT
TRBV18	.	TRBJ2-5	TRBD2	CASSPRASGGPYQETQYF	TGTGCCAGCTCACCACGGGCTAGCGGGGGCCCGTACCAAGAGACCCAGTACTTC
TRBV9	many	TRBJ2-6	.	CASSVDPGANVLTF	TGTGCCAGCAGCGTAGATCCTGGGGCCAACGTCCTGACTTTC
TRBV11-1	many	TRBJ2-3	.	CASSLDWGSGAVTDTQYF	TGTGCCAGCAGCTTGGATTGGGGATCGGGGGCTGTCACAGATACGCAGTATTTT
TRBV4-1	many	TRBJ1-2	.	CASSQLTGYDYGYTF	TGCGCCAGCAGCCAGCTAACAGGGTATGACTATGGCTACACCTTC
TRBV20-1	many	TRBJ2-6	.	CSAPGFSGANVLTF	TGCAGTGCGCCAGGGTTCTCTGGGGCCAACGTCCTGACTTTC
TRBV5-4	many	TRBJ2-3	TRBD1	CASSSLTGMPDTQYF	TGTGCCAGCAGCTCTTTGACAGGGATGCCAGATACGCAGTATTTT
TRBV5-6	few	TRBJ1-2	.	CASSLVAGGGYGYTF	TGTGCCAGCAGCTTGGTGGCCGGCGGGGGGTATGGCTACACCTTC
TRBV10-3	.	TRBJ2-5	TRBD2	CAISPGLAGEETQYF	TGTGCCATCAGTCCGGGACTAGCGGGGGAAGAGACCCAGTACTTC
TRBV9	many	TRBJ2-5	.	CASSVAPLGETQYF	TGTGCCAGCAGCGTAGCTCCGCTAGGGGAGACCCAGTACTTC
TRBV20-1	many	TRBJ1-6	.	CSARVKGNGNSPLHF	TGCAGTGCTAGAGTGAAGGGGAATGGCAATTCACCCCTCCACTTT
TRBV20-1	many	TRBJ1-6	.	CSARGHRGDNSPLHF	TGCAGTGCCCGAGGACACCGGGGGGATAATTCACCCCTCCACTTT
TRBV9	many	TRBJ2-3	.	CASSVEGVTDTQYF	TGTGCCAGCAGCGTAGAGGGGGTGACAGATACGCAGTATTTT
TRBV6-5	many	TRBJ1-3	.	CASSYSGGAGNTIYF	TGTGCCAGCAGTTACTCGGGGGGCGCCGGAAACACCATATATTTT
TRBV10-3	many	TRBJ1-2	.	CAIGSRGDPIPDGYTF	TGTGCCATCGGCTCCCGGGGCGACCCCATTCCTGACGGCTACACCTTC
TRBV2	many	TRBJ1-6	.	CASSDPALHF	TGTGCCAGCAGTGATCCGGCCCTCCACTTT
TRBV29-1	many	TRBJ1-2	TRBD1	CSVVGRPTGDGYGYTF	TGCAGCGTTGTGGGCCGGCCTACAGGGGACGGCTATGGCTACACCTTC
TRBV11-1	many	TRBJ2-4	.	CASSGRQGKNIQYF	TGTGCCAGCAGCGGCCGCCAGGGCAAAAACATTCAGTACTTC
TRBV2	many	TRBJ2-1	TRBD2	CASTRDSGGYGGNEQFF	TGTGCCAGCACCAGGGATAGCGGGGGGTACGGGGGCAATGAGCAGTTCTTC
TRBV20-1	many	TRBJ1-5	TRBD1	CSATGQLSNQPQHF	TGCAGTGCAACGGGACAGCTTAGCAATCAGCCCCAGCATTTT
TRBV5-1	.	TRBJ2-7	TRBD1	CASSRTGAPSYEQYF	TGCGCCAGCAGCCGGACAGGGGCCCCCTCCTACGAGCAGTACTTC
TRBV27	many	TRBJ2-1	.	CASSLYLNPSSYNEQFF	TGTGCCAGCAGTCTCTATCTTAATCCGAGCTCCTACAATGAGCAGTTCTTC
TRBV7-3	many	TRBJ2-1	.	CASSLTGPSYNEQFF	TGTGCCAGCAGCTTAACGGGCCCTTCCTACAATGAGCAGTTCTTC
TRBV7-2	many	TRBJ2-3	.	CASSTQGGGSTDTQYF	TGTGCCAGCAGCACCCAGGGAGGGGGAAGCACAGATACGCAGTATTTT
TRBV25-1	many	TRBJ2-5	.	CASRRGSQETQYF	TGTGCCAGCCGGAGAGGCAGTCAAGAGACCCAGTACTTC
TRBV5-6	many	TRBJ2-1	.	CASSLPLNEQFF	TGTGCCAGCAGCTTGCCTCTAAATGAGCAGTTCTTC
TRBV5-1	.	TRBJ1-1	.	CASSLAPDEAFF	TGCGCCAGCAGCTTGGCCCCGGATGAAGCTTTCTTT
TRBV12-3/TRBV12-4	many	TRBJ1-5	.	CASSWGGDYQPQHF	TGTGCCAGCAGTTGGGGAGGGGATTATCAGCCCCAGCATTTT
TRBV10-3	many	TRBJ2-5	.	CAISEWGQETQYF	TGTGCCATCAGTGAGTGGGGTCAAGAGACCCAGTACTTC
TRBV5-1	many	TRBJ2-1	.	CASSPWSLDEQFF	TGCGCCAGCAGCCCGTGGAGTCTGGATGAGCAGTTCTTC
TRBV5-6	many	TRBJ1-6	.	CASSLAGLNSPLHF	TGTGCCAGCAGCTTGGCCGGTTTGAATTCACCCCTCCACTTT
TRBV9	many	TRBJ2-1	TRBD1	CASSVSGQGAGNEQFF	TGTGCCAGCAGCGTTTCGGGACAGGGGGCAGGCAATGAGCAGTTCTTC
TRBV27	many	TRBJ1-5	TRBD1	CASSGQGNQPQHF	TGTGCCAGCAGTGGACAGGGAAATCAGCCCCAGCATTTT
TRBV20-1	many	TRBJ1-2	.	CSARSVGPGYTF	TGCAGTGCCCGAAGTGTAGGCCCGGGCTACACCTTC
TRBV6-2/TRBV6-3	.	TRBJ2-1	.	CASPTRAKWGYNEQFF	TGTGCCAGCCCAACCCGGGCCAAATGGGGTTACAATGAGCAGTTCTTC
TRBV10-3	many	TRBJ2-2	.	CAICNRDTGELFF	TGTGCCATCTGTAACAGGGATACCGGGGAGCTGTTTTTT
TRBV5-1	many	TRBJ1-2	TRBD1	CASSLAHRTGYYGYTF	TGCGCCAGCAGCTTGGCTCACCGGACAGGATATTATGGCTACACCTTC
TRBV6-2/TRBV6-3	many	TRBJ2-1	.	CASSTPGPSSYNEQFF	TGTGCCAGCAGTACCCCGGGACCTAGCTCCTACAATGAGCAGTTCTTC
TRBV2	many	TRBJ2-2	.	CASSDITGNTGELFF	TGTGCCAGCAGTGATATCACAGGGAACACCGGGGAGCTGTTTTTT
TRBV18	.	TRBJ1-3	.	CASSPGERVSGNTIYF	TGTGCCAGCTCACCAGGGGAAAGGGTCTCTGGAAACACCATATATTTT
TRBV7-2	many	TRBJ2-2	.	CASSWVRVGNTGELFF	TGTGCCAGCAGCTGGGTTCGAGTGGGGAACACCGGGGAGCTGTTTTTT
TRBV6-2/TRBV6-3	many	TRBJ2-6	.	CASNRDTTLSGANVLTF	TGTGCCAGCAACCGGGACACCACACTCTCTGGGGCCAACGTCCTGACTTTC
TRBV5-1	many	TRBJ2-3	.	CASRVIPDTDTQYF	TGCGCCAGCAGGGTGATTCCTGACACAGATACGCAGTATTTT
TRBV20-1	many	TRBJ1-4	.	CSASEEFAGEKLFF	TGCAGTGCTAGCGAGGAATTCGCGGGTGAAAAACTGTTTTTT